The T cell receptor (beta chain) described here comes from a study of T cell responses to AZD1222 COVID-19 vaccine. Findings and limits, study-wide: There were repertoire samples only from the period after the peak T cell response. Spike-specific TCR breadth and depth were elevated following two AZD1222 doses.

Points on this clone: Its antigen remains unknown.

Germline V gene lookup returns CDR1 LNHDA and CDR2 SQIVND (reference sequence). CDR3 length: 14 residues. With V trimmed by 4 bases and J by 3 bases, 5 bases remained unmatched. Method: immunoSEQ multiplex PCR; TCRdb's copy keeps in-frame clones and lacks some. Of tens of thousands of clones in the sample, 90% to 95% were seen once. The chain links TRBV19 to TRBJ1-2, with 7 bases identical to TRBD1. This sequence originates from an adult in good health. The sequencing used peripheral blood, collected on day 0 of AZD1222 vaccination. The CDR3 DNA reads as TGTGCCAGTAGTAGGCAGGGGGATGACTATGGCTACACCTTC. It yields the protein CASSRQGDDYGYTF.